The sequence of this T cell receptor (beta chain) was determined in a study of shared clonotypes between healthy human individuals. Study-level results: Sharing across a handful of donors was seen in roughly 5% of naive CD4 clonotypes.

As concerns this clone: Its antigen is as yet unknown.

Under the authors' procedure: Without quality scores, immunoSEQ junctional reads could not be filtered like full-length reads. The assay was immunoSEQ multiplex PCR, and TCRdb's table has in-frame clones only and misses some. V, J and clone size were drawn from that table, and D and trimming were deduced from the DNA. The sample consists of about 1 million clones, around 78% of them appearing once. This clonotype was obtained from a man between 18 and 29 years old in good health. Some clones in this sample may be carry-over from other donors' samples. Sequences were obtained from memory CD4+ T cells from PBMCs. Subset in this sample: CD45RA-negative fraction.

The CDR3 bases are TGTGCCAGCAGCTTGTTAGGAGGGGTTCCCACCGGGGAGCTGTTTTTT. It yields the protein CASSLLGGVPTGELFF. V gene TRBV5-5 combines with J gene TRBJ2-2; tentative D call: TRBD2 (6 bases). Trimming removed 1 base from V and 4 bases from J, with 14 bases in between. Germline V gives CDR1 SGHKS, CDR2 YYEKEE (reference sequence). The CDR3 runs 16 residues.